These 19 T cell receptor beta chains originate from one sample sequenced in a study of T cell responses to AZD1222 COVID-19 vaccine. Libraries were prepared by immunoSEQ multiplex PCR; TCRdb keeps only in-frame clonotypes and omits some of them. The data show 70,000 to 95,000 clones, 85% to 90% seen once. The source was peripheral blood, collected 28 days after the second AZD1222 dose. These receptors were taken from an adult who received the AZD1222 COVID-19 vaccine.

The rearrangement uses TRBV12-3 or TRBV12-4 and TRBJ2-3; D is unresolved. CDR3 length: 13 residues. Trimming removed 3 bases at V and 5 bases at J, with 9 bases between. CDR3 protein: CASSFPNRDTQYF. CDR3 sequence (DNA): TGTGCCAGCAGTTTTCCGAATAGAGATACGCAGTATTTT.

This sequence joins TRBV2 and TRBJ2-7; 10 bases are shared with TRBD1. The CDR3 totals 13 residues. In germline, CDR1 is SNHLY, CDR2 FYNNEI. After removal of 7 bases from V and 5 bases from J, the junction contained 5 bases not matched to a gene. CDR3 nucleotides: TGTGCCAGCACCGGACAGGGGGTGAACGAGCAGTACTTC. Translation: CASTGQGVNEQYF.

CDR3 sequence: CASSPSGTGETQYF. The CDR3 DNA is TGTGCCAGCTCACCATCCGGGACGGGAGAGACCCAGTACTTC. V is TRBV18 and J is TRBJ2-5; D tentatively reads TRBD1 or TRBD2 (5 bases each). V lost 2 bases and J lost 4, with 11 bases in between. The CDR3 has 14 residues. CDR1 is KGHSH, CDR2 LQKENI, per germline.

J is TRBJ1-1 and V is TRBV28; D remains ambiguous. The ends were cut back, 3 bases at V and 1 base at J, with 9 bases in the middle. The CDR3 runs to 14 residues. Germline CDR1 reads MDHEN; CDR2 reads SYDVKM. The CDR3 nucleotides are TGTGCCAGCAGTTTCCAGACGGCGAACACTGAAGCTTTCTTT. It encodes CASSFQTANTEAFF.

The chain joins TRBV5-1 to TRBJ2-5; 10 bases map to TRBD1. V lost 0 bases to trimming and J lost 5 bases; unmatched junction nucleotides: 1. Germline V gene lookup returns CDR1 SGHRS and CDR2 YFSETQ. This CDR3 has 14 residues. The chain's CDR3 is CASSLGQGAETQYF. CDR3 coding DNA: TGCGCCAGCAGCTTGGGACAGGGGGCTGAGACCCAGTACTTC.

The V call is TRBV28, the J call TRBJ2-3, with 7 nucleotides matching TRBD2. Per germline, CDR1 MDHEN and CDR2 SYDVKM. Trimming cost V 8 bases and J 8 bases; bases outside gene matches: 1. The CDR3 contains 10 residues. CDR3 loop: CASGGVTQYF. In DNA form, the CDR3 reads TGTGCCAGCGGGGGGGTTACGCAGTATTTT.

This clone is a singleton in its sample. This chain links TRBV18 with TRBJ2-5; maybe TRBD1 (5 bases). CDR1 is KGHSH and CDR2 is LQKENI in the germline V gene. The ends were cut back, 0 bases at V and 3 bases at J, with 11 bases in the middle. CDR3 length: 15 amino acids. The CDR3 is CASSPPGLSEETQYF. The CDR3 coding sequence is TGTGCCAGCTCACCACCGGGGCTTTCAGAAGAGACCCAGTACTTC.

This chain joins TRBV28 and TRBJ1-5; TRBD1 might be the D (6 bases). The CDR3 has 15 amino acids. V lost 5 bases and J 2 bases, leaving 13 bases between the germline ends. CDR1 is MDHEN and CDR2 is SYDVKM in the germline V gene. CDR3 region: CASSSGGEGNQPQHF. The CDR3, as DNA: TGTGCCAGCAGTAGCGGGGGCGAGGGCAATCAGCCCCAGCATTTT.

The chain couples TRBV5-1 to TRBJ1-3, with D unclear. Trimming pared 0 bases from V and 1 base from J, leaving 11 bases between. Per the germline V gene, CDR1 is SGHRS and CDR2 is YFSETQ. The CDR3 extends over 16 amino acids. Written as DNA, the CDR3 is TGCGCCAGCAGCTTGGCCAGTTGGGATTCTGGAAACACCATATATTTT. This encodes CASSLASWDSGNTIYF.

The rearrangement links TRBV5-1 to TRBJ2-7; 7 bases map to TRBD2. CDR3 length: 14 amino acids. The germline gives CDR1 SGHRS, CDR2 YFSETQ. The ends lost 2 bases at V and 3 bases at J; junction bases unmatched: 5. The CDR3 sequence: CASSLPGGLYEQYF. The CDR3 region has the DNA TGCGCCAGCAGCTTACCGGGAGGCCTCTACGAGCAGTACTTC.

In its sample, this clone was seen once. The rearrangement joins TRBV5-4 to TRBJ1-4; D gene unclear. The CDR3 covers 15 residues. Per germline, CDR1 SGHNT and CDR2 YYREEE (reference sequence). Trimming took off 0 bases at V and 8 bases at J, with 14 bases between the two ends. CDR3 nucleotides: TGTGCCAGCAGCTTGGGGCGAGAAGAAGGCGAAAAACTGTTTTTT. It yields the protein CASSLGREEGEKLFF.

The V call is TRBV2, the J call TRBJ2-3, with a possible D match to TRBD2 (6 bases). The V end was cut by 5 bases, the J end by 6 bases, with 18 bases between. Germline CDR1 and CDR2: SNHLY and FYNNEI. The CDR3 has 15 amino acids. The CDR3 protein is CASSTPGLAGDTQYF. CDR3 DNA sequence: TGTGCCAGCAGTACCCCGGGACTTGCAGGGGATACGCAGTATTTT.

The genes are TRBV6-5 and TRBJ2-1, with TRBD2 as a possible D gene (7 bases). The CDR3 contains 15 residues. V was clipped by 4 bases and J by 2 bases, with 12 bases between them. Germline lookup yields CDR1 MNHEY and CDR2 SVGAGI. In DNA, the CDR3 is TGTGCCAGCAGTTGGGGCGGGGGCACCTACAATGAGCAGTTCTTC. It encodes CASSWGGGTYNEQFF.

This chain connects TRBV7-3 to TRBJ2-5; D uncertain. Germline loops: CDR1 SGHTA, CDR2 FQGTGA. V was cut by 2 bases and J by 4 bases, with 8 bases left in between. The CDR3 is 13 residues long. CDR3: CASSLGLGETQYF. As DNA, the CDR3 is TGTGCCAGCAGCTTAGGTTTGGGAGAGACCCAGTACTTC.

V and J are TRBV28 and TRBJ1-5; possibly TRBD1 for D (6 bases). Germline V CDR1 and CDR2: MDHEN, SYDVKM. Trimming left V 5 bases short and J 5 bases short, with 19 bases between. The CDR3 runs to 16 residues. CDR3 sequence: CASSPLTSDSYQPQHF. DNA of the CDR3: TGTGCCAGCAGTCCCCTCACATCGGACAGTTATCAGCCCCAGCATTTT.

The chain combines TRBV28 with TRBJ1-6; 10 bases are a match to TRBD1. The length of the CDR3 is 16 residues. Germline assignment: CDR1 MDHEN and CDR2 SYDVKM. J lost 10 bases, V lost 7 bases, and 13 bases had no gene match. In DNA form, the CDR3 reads TGTGCCAGCAATATCCCCGACAGGGGGCAGGAGTCACCCCTCCACTTT. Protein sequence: CASNIPDRGQESPLHF.

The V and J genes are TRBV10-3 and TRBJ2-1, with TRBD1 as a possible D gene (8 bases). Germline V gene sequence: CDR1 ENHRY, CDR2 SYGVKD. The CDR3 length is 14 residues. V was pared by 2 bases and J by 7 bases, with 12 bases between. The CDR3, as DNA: TGTGCCATCAGTGAGACAGGGGGGGGGAATGAGCAGTTCTTC. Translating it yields CAISETGGGNEQFF.

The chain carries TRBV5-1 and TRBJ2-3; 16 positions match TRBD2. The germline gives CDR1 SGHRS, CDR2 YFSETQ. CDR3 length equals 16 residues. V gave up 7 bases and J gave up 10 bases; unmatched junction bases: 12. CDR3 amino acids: CASAPPGLAGGPPQYF. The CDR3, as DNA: TGCGCCAGCGCCCCACCGGGACTAGCGGGGGGGCCGCCGCAGTATTTT.

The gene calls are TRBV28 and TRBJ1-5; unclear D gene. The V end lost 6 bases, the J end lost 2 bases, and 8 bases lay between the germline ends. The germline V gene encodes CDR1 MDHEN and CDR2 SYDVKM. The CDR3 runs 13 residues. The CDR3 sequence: CASRADGNQPQHF. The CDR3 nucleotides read TGTGCCAGCAGGGCAGACGGCAATCAGCCCCAGCATTTT.